This T cell receptor (beta chain) was profiled in a study of T cell repertoires in cytomegalovirus infection. Across the study: Indications came from public TCR beta signatures; they pointed to CMV infection and to a matching HLA type.

TCRdb analysed the reads with MiXCR anew, one entry per CDR3 protein. This table holds some 600,000 distinct CDR3 sequences, roughly 26% found once. In the case of this clonotype: The antigen is undetermined.

General study findings and limits: There were HLA-C-restricted CMV-specific TCR beta clonotypes dominating the ex vivo response. Identification of carriers of CMV plus the relevant HLA was achieved through cumulative public TCR beta family frequency.

CDR1 is MDHEN, CDR2 SYDVKM, per germline. Losses at the gene ends were 5 bases for V and 3 bases for J; bases not matched to a gene: 6. The CDR3 is 16 residues long. This clonotype was sampled from a human donor in good health (CMV status not recorded). Some clones in this sample may be carry-over from other donors' samples. The sequencing sample was made of CD8+ T cells from PBMCs. The chain employs TRBV28 and TRBJ2-2; TRBD2 matches at 10 bases. The CDR3 reads CASSNLAGADTGELFF. CDR3 nucleotides: TGTGCCAGCAGTAATCTAGCGGGGGCGGACACCGGGGAGCTGTTTTTT.